These 19 T cell receptor beta chains originate from one sample sequenced in a study of T cell responses to AZD1222 COVID-19 vaccine. The method was immunoSEQ multiplex PCR; TCRdb's version includes in-frame clones alone and lacks a portion of them. The data show 95,000 to 110,000 clones, with 70% to 90% seen just once and 18% held by the top ten. Sequencing used peripheral blood, obtained on day 0 of AZD1222 vaccination. These receptor sequences come from an adult in good health.

The sample holds one count of this clone. The chain combines TRBV6-5 with TRBJ1-1, with D hard to call. From germline, CDR1 is MNHEY and CDR2 SVGAGI. V was pared by 2 bases and J by 6 bases, with 16 bases between. The CDR3 runs to 15 residues. CDR3 coding DNA: TGTGCCAGCAGTTACATGGGTTCGGTGCGACCTGAAGCTTTCTTT. This encodes CASSYMGSVRPEAFF.

The chain uses TRBV10-1 and TRBJ2-3, with D perhaps being TRBD1 or TRBD2 (5 bases each). With 2 bases removed from V and 8 bases from J, the gap between germline ends came to 14 bases. Germline lookup yields CDR1 WNHNN and CDR2 SYGVQD (reference sequence). The CDR3 runs to 14 residues. DNA for the CDR3: TGCGCCAGCAGTGAGCCCGGGACGGGTGGTACGCAGTATTTT. This encodes CASSEPGTGGTQYF.

This chain joins TRBV19 and TRBJ1-5, with 8 bases that match TRBD1. The CDR3 is 16 amino acids. V shed 3 bases, J shed 3 bases, and the junction held 7 bases outside the gene matches. Germline V CDR1 and CDR2: LNHDA, SQIVND (reference sequence). The CDR3 DNA sequence: TGTGCCAGTAGTATGGGGGGACAGGTTACCAATCAGCCCCAGCATTTT. Translation gives CASSMGGQVTNQPQHF.

The chain uses TRBV7-6 and TRBJ1-3, with D uncertain. Germline lookup yields CDR1 SGHVS and CDR2 FNYEAQ. The CDR3 has 15 amino acids. The germline V and J ends were trimmed by 3 bases and 1 base, with 10 bases remaining between them. For the CDR3, the DNA is TGTGCCAGCAGCTTTATCGGAGCGTCTGGAAACACCATATATTTT. Translated: CASSFIGASGNTIYF.

The chain carries TRBV18 and TRBJ1-1; 11 nucleotides align to TRBD1. The V gene end was trimmed by 4 bases and the J gene end by 3 bases; junction bases not matched to a gene: 4. The CDR3 length is 15 residues. Germline-derived CDR1 and CDR2 are KGHSH and LQKENI. CDR3 in DNA: TGTGCCAGCTCACTCAGGGACAGGGGGGACACTGAAGCTTTCTTT. This sequence encodes CASSLRDRGDTEAFF.

The chain employs TRBV14 and TRBJ2-7, with a weak D call TRBD2 (6 bases). The CDR3 spans 15 residues. CDR1 SGHDN and CDR2 FVKESK come from the germline V gene. V lost 0 bases, J lost 6 bases, and 15 bases lay in between. CDR3 in DNA: TGTGCCAGCAGCCAAGATTTGAGACTAGTTGGCGAGCAGTACTTC. Translating gives CASSQDLRLVGEQYF.

This clone was picked up one time. The chain combines TRBV27 with TRBJ2-7, with 9 bases lining up with TRBD1. Germline V gene lookup returns CDR1 MNHEY and CDR2 SMNVEV (reference sequence). V was clipped by 3 bases and J by 3 bases; unmatched bases: 6. The CDR3 is made up of 15 amino acids. DNA of the CDR3: TGTGCCAGCAGTTTCTCGGGACAGGGCTACTACGAGCAGTACTTC. Amino acid sequence: CASSFSGQGYYEQYF.

The gene calls are TRBV27 and TRBJ2-7; 9 nucleotides agree with TRBD1. The CDR3 runs 16 residues. Germline CDR1 is MNHEY and CDR2 is SMNVEV (reference sequence). V shed 5 bases, J shed 3 bases, and the junction held 11 bases outside the gene matches. The CDR3 DNA is TGTGCCAGCAGTACTTCCGGGACAGGGCTTTTCTACGAGCAGTACTTC. Its protein product is CASSTSGTGLFYEQYF.

The genes are TRBV6-5 and TRBJ1-1; D unresolved. From germline, CDR1 is MNHEY and CDR2 SVGAGI. The CDR3 sequence is 15 residues long. V lost 0 bases to trimming and J lost 1 base, with 9 bases between them. CDR3 nucleotide sequence: TGTGCCAGCAGTTACTCCCTGACACGGAACACTGAAGCTTTCTTT. Translation: CASSYSLTRNTEAFF.

The rearrangement uses TRBV11-1 and TRBJ1-2; D is possibly TRBD1 (5 bases). V lost 8 bases and J lost 8, with 15 bases in between. Germline values: CDR1 SGHAT, CDR2 FQDESV (reference sequence). There are 12 residues in the CDR3. CDR3 bases: TGTGCCAGCGGCGCTGGGGGGAGCGGCTACACCTTC. This translates into CASGAGGSGYTF.

V and J are TRBV29-1 and TRBJ2-7; possibly TRBD1 for D (5 bases). Germline assignment: CDR1 SQVTM and CDR2 ANQGSEA. There are 13 residues in the CDR3. V gave up 2 bases and J gave up 2 bases, with 10 bases separating them. The CDR3 DNA follows: TGCAGCGTTGAAAGCCAGGGCACCTACGAGCAGTACTTC. This translates into CSVESQGTYEQYF.

This chain joins TRBV19 and TRBJ1-1; D remains ambiguous. The V gene's germline CDR1 is LNHDA and CDR2 SQIVND (reference sequence). The ends were cut back, 6 bases at V and 0 bases at J, with 5 bases in the middle. The CDR3 length is 12 residues. CDR3 region: CASREMNTEAFF. CDR3 DNA: TGTGCCAGTAGGGAAATGAACACTGAAGCTTTCTTT. Full variable domain (rest looked up from reference TRBV19 and TRBJ1-1): DGGITQSPKYLFRKEGQNVTLSCEQNLNHDAMYWYRQDPGQGLRLIYYSQIVNDFQKGDIAEGYSVSREKKESFPLTVTSAQKNPTAFYLCASREMNTEAFFGQGTRLTVV.

V is TRBV6-5 and J is TRBJ1-4; tentatively, D is TRBD1 (5 bases). CDR1 MNHEY and CDR2 SVGAGI come from the germline V gene. This CDR3 has 13 amino acids. Trimming shortened V by 5 bases and J by 6 bases, and 10 bases separated the two germline ends. CDR3 sequence: CASSKAGYEKLFF. The CDR3 DNA sequence: TGTGCCAGCAGTAAGGCAGGGTATGAAAAACTGTTTTTT.

The V gene is TRBV29-1, the J gene TRBJ1-6; 7 positions agree with TRBD1. Trimming took 7 bases from V and 4 from J; bases not matched to a gene: 7. The length of the CDR3 is 14 residues. Germline CDR1 and CDR2: SQVTM and ANQGSEA. Here the CDR3 reads CSAESGQYNSPLHF. DNA for the CDR3: TGCAGCGCCGAGTCGGGACAGTATAATTCACCCCTCCACTTT. Based on the CDR3 plus reference TRBV29-1 and TRBJ1-6, the full variable domain is SAVISQKPSRDICQRGTSLTIQCQVDSQVTMMFWYRQQPGQSLTLIATANQGSEATYESGFVIDKFPISRPNLTFSTLTVSNMSPEDSSIYLCSAESGQYNSPLHFGNGTRLTVT.

The chain recombines TRBV30 with TRBJ2-3; TRBD1 is a possible D gene (6 bases). Germline V lookup: CDR1 GTSNPN, CDR2 SVGIG (reference sequence). V was pared by 5 bases and J by 2 bases, with 14 bases between. The CDR3 consists of 14 residues. CDR3 DNA: TGTGCCTGGGATACGGGACAATTCACAGATACGCAGTATTTT. Its protein is CAWDTGQFTDTQYF.

The V call is TRBV3-1 (or the pseudogene TRBV3-2), the J call TRBJ2-5, with D possibly being TRBD1 (6 bases). The CDR3 spans 17 residues. V lost 2 bases and J 4 bases, leaving 20 bases between the germline ends. Germline lookup yields CDR1 LGHDT and CDR2 YNNKEL (reference sequence). CDR3 DNA: TGTGCCAGCAGCCAATTATCACAGGGAAAACGTTTAGAGACCCAGTACTTC. Amino acids: CASSQLSQGKRLETQYF.

The chain combines TRBV14 with TRBJ2-2, with a weak D call TRBD2 (7 bases). V lost 4 bases to trimming and J lost 7 bases, with 16 bases between them. Germline CDR1 and CDR2: SGHDN and FVKESK. This CDR3 has 15 amino acids. CDR3 sequence reads: CASSRVGGPGGELFF. In DNA form, the CDR3 reads TGTGCCAGCAGCCGAGTGGGGGGGCCCGGCGGGGAGCTGTTTTTT.

This rearrangement joins TRBV7-9 to TRBJ1-4; 8 bases map to TRBD1. Per germline, CDR1 SEHNR and CDR2 FQNEAQ (reference sequence). There are 14 residues in the CDR3. The V and J ends lost 6 bases and 3 bases, in that order; junction bases with no gene match: 3. The CDR3 DNA is TGTGCCAGCAGGCCACAGGGGGCTAATGAAAAACTGTTTTTT. Its translation is CASRPQGANEKLFF.

The V gene is TRBV2, the J gene TRBJ1-1; no definite D call. CDR3 size: 13 residues. V was clipped by 8 bases and J by 1 base, with 11 bases between them. Germline values: CDR1 SNHLY, CDR2 FYNNEI. The CDR3 nucleotides are TGTGCCAGCGCGGTACAAGCGAACACTGAAGCTTTCTTT. Translating gives CASAVQANTEAFF.